These 10 T cell receptor beta chains were sequenced from one sample in a study of shared clonotypes between healthy human individuals. Naive CD8 cells comprised CD45RO-negative, CCR7-positively selected cells, excluding terminally differentiated effector memory CD45RA+ cells. Sequenced by immunoSEQ multiplex PCR; TCRdb stores in-frame clones only, minus some. The sample records about 2.1 million clones, over 85% being singletons. Specimen: naive CD8+ T cells from PBMCs. These TCRs come from a young man in good health. Some clones in this sample may be carry-over from other donors' samples.

The J gene is TRBJ1-1, the V gene TRBV5-1; D remains unclear. This CDR3 comprises 13 residues. Germline assignment: CDR1 SGHRS and CDR2 YFSETQ. Trimming left V 0 bases short and J 8 bases short, with 11 bases between. DNA for the CDR3: TGCGCCAGCAGCTTGGTGGATCGTCAGGAAGCTTTCTTT. Its protein product is CASSLVDRQEAFF.

This clone was observed a single time. The J gene is TRBJ2-3, the V gene TRBV11-1, with 7 bases matching TRBD1. Germline trimming cut 5 bases from V and 0 bases from J; bases unmatched to any gene: 8. The CDR3 is made up of 16 amino acids. Germline CDR1 is SGHAT and CDR2 is FQDESV (reference sequence). CDR3 sequence (DNA): TGTGCCAGCAGCAGAACGACAGGGTTCAGCACAGATACGCAGTATTTT. Amino acid sequence: CASSRTTGFSTDTQYF.

The gene calls are TRBV5-6 and TRBJ2-2; a possible D gene is TRBD2 (6 bases). Germline V CDR1 and CDR2: SGHDT, YYEEEE. This CDR3 comprises 16 residues. With 4 bases removed from V and 6 bases from J, the gap between germline ends came to 19 bases. The CDR3 reads CASSILGLLAPGELFF. DNA of the CDR3: TGTGCCAGCAGCATACTGGGACTGTTAGCGCCCGGGGAGCTGTTTTTT.

The chain employs TRBV5-1 and TRBJ2-3, with 13 bases that match TRBD2. The CDR3 runs to 20 residues. Germline assignment: CDR1 SGHRS and CDR2 YFSETQ. V shed 3 bases, J shed 0 bases, and the junction held 13 bases outside the gene matches. The CDR3 nucleotides read TGCGCCAGCAGCTCACTCGGACTAGCGGGAGTCCTCTATAGCACAGATACGCAGTATTTT. Translating gives CASSSLGLAGVLYSTDTQYF.

This sequence joins TRBV2 and TRBJ1-1; D remains unclear. CDR1 and CDR2 from the germline V gene are SNHLY and FYNNEI. V gave up 4 bases and J gave up 7 bases, with 4 bases separating them. CDR3 length: 10 residues. The DNA for the CDR3 is TGTGCCAGCAGTGGGTTTGAAGCTTTCTTT. Translating gives CASSGFEAFF.

The chain combines TRBV11-2 with TRBJ1-1; 7 bases are shared with TRBD1. The CDR3 sequence is 15 residues long. Germline V lookup: CDR1 SGHAT, CDR2 FQNNGV. The ends lost 1 base at V and 4 bases at J; junction bases unmatched: 6. CDR3 sequence reads: CASSLGPGQFTEAFF. In DNA, the CDR3 is TGTGCCAGCAGCTTAGGCCCGGGACAGTTCACTGAAGCTTTCTTT.

In its sample, this clone was seen once. The CDR3 nucleotides are TGTGCCAGCAGCTTAATGGGGACACCTAGCACAGATACGCAGTATTTT. It yields the protein CASSLMGTPSTDTQYF. V and J are TRBV7-3 and TRBJ2-3; tentatively, D is TRBD1 (6 bases). Germline CDR1 reads SGHTA; CDR2 reads FQGTGA. V lost 1 base to trimming and J lost 0 bases, with 11 bases between them. CDR3 length: 16 amino acids.

This clone was found once. In the same sample, other DNA sequences code for this CDR3. The CDR3 DNA is TGTGCCAGCAGTTTACGCGGGAGCACAGATACGCAGTATTTT. Its translation is CASSLRGSTDTQYF. J is TRBJ2-3 and V is TRBV27; weak D call: TRBD2 (5 bases). Deletions cut 2 bases from V and 0 bases from J, with 6 bases between. The CDR3 spans 14 residues. Germline CDR1 reads MNHEY; CDR2 reads SMNVEV (reference sequence).

Only a few counts were recorded for this clone. CDR3 bases: TGTGCCAGCCGCCTGGACAGCAATCAGCCCCAGCATTTT. It translates to CASRLDSNQPQHF. V gene TRBV19 combines with J gene TRBJ1-5, with D unresolved. The CDR3 extends over 13 amino acids. CDR1 and CDR2 from the germline V gene are LNHDA and SQIVND (reference sequence). Trimming cost V 9 bases and J 1 base, with 10 bases left between them.

As for this clone: Other DNA sequences in this specimen translate into the identical CDR3. The chain uses TRBV6-5 and TRBJ2-7; the match to TRBD1 covers 7 bases. CDR1 and CDR2 (germline): MNHEY, SVGAGI. The CDR3 loop spans 15 amino acids. Losses at the gene ends were 0 bases for V and 2 bases for J; bases not matched to a gene: 4. This CDR3 reads CASSYSRTGAYEQYF. DNA for the CDR3: TGTGCCAGCAGTTACTCAAGGACAGGCGCCTACGAGCAGTACTTC.